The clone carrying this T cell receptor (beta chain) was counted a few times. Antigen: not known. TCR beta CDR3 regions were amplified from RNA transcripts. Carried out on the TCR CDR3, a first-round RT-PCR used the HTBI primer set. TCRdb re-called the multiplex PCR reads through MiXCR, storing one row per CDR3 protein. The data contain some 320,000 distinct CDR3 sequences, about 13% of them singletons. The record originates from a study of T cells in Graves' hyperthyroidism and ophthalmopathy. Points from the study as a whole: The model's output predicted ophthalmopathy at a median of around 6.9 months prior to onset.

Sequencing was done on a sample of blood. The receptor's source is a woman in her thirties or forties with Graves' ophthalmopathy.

CDR3 in amino acids: CASSPTGTGYEQYF. Here the CDR3 DNA reads TGTGCCAGCAGCCCCACCGGGACAGGTTACGAGCAGTACTTC. The chain employs TRBV28 and TRBJ2-7; 8 positions match TRBD1. The CDR3 contains 14 residues. Germline V lookup: CDR1 MDHEN, CDR2 SYDVKM. V gave up 6 bases and J gave up 4 bases; unmatched junction bases: 8.